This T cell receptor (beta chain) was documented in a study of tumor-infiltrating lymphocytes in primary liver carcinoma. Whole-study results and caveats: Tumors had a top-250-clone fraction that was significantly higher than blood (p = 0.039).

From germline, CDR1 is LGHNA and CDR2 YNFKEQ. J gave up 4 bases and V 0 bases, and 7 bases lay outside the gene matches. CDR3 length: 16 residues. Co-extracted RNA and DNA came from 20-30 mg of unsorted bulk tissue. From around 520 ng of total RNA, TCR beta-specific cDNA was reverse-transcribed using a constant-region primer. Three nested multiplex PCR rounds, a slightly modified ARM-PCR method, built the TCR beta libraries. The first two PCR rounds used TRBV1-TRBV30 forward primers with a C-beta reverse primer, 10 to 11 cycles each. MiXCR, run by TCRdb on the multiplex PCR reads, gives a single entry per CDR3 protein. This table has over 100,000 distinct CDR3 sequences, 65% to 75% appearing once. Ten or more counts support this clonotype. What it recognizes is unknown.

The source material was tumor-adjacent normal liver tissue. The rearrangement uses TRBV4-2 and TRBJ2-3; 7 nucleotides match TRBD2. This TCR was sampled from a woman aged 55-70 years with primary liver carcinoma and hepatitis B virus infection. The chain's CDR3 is CASSQDMAGEADTQYF. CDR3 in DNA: TGTGCCAGCAGCCAAGATATGGCGGGAGAAGCAGATACGCAGTATTTT.